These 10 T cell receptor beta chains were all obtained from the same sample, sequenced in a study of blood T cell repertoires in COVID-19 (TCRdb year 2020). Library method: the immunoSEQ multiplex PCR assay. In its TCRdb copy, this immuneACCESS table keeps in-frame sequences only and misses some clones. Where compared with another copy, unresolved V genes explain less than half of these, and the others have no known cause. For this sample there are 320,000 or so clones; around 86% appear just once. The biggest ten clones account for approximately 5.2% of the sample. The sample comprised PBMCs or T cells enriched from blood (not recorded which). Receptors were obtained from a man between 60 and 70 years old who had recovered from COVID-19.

The CDR3, as DNA: TGTGCCAGCAGCCTCGACGTCGGACAGGCGGGCTCCTATAATTCACCCCTCCACTTT. Its translation is CASSLDVGQAGSYNSPLHF. V gene TRBV11-2 combines with J gene TRBJ1-6; 7 bases map to TRBD1. The V gene end was trimmed by 5 bases and the J gene end by 0 bases; junction bases not matched to a gene: 13. Per germline, CDR1 SGHAT and CDR2 FQNNGV. The CDR3 totals 19 residues.

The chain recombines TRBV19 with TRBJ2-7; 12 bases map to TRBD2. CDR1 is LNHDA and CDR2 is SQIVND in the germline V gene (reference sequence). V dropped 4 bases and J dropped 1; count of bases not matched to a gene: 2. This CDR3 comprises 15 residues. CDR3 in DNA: TGTGCCAGTAGTACAACTAGCGGGAGGTCCTACGAGCAGTACTTC. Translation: CASSTTSGRSYEQYF.

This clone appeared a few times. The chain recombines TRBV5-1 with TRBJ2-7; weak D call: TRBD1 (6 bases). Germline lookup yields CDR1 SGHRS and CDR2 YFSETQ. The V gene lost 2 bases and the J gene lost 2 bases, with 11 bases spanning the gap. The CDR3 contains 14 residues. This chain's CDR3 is CASSLQGLAYEQYF. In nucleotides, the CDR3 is TGCGCCAGCAGCTTACAGGGTCTCGCCTACGAGCAGTACTTC.

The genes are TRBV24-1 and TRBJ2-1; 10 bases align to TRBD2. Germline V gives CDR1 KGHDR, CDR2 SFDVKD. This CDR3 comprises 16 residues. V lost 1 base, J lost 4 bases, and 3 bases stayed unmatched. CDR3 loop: CATSDFTSGDYNEQFF. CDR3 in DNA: TGTGCCACCAGTGATTTTACTAGCGGGGATTACAATGAGCAGTTCTTC.

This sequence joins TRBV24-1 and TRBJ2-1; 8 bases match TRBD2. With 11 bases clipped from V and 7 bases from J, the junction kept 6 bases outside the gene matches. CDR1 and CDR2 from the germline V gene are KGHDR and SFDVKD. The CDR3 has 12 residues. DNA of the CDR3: TGTGCCATCGGGGGGGATAGGAATGAGCAGTTCTTC. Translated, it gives CAIGGDRNEQFF.

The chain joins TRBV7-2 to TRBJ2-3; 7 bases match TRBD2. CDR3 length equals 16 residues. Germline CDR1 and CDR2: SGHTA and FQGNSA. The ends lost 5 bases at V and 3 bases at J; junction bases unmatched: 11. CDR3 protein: CASSADLVGGTDTQYF. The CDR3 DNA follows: TGTGCCAGCAGCGCCGACCTTGTGGGAGGGACAGATACGCAGTATTTT.

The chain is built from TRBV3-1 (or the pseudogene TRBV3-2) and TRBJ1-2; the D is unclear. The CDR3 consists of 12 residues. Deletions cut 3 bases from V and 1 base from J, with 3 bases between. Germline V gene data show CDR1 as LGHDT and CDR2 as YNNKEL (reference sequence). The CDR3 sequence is CASSHSNYGYTF. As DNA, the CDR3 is TGTGCCAGCAGCCATAGTAACTATGGCTACACCTTC.

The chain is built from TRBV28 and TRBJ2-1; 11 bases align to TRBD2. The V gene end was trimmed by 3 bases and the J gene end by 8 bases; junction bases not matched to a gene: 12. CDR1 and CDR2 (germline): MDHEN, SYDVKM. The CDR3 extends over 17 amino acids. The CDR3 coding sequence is TGTGCCAGCAGTTTCGCCGACCTAGCGGGAGGATTTGATGAGCAGTTCTTC. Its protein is CASSFADLAGGFDEQFF. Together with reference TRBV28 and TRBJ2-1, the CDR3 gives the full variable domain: DVKVTQSSRYLVKRTGEKVFLECVQDMDHENMFWYRQDPGLGLRLIYFSYDVKMKEKGDIPEGYSVSREKKERFSLILESASTNQTSMYLCASSFADLAGGFDEQFFGPGTRLTVL.

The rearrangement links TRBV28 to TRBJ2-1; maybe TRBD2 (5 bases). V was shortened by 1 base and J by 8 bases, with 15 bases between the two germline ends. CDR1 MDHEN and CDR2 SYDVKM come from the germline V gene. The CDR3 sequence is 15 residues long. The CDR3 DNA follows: TGTGCCAGCAGTTTATTGGTCCCGGGAAGGGATGAGCAGTTCTTC. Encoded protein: CASSLLVPGRDEQFF.

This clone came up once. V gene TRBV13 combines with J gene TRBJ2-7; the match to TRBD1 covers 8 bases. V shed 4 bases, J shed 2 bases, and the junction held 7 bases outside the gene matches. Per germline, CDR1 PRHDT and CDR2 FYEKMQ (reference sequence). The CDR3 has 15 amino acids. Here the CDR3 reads CASSSRTGWTYEQYF. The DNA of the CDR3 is TGTGCCAGCAGCTCACGGACAGGGTGGACCTACGAGCAGTACTTC.